This T cell receptor (beta chain) was recovered during a study of blood T cell repertoires in COVID-19. For the study at large: Samples representing acute and convalescent COVID-19 were sourced from the United States, Italy and Spain. T cells, B-cell-depleted T cells, or PBMCs supplied cDNA or gDNA.

A word on this clone: The junction differs from germline at one of its ends, possibly a read error.

The authors' processing: Estimated nucleated cell counts came from reference gene primer amplification. Sequencing was performed with immunoSEQ multiplex PCR; in TCRdb, only in-frame clones are kept and a portion is missing. Clone size and V and J calls were adopted from that table, with D and trimming inferred from the DNA. This table holds 95,000 to 150,000 clones, around nine tenths found once. The CDR3 loop spans 14 amino acids. Germline assignment: CDR1 MNHEY and CDR2 SVGEGT. V and J are TRBV6-2 or TRBV6-3 and TRBJ1-2; unclear D gene. The sequencing sample was made of peripheral blood. The TCR originated in a woman aged 50 to 60 with acute or convalescent COVID-19. The DNA of the CDR3 is TGTGTCAGCAGTTACCCACGGACGGGATATGGCTACACCTTC. Residues: CVSSYPRTGYGYTF.